The TCR beta chain under discussion was sequenced for a study of blood T cells in healthy people across ages. Notes on the study in general: More naive CD4+ cells and higher diversity were found in long-lived than in aged donors. Unsorted PBMC material precluded a definitive naive versus antigen-experienced comparison.

With regard to this clonotype: The antigen remains undetermined.

The CDR3 is 15 residues long. V trimming: 8 bases; J trimming: 6 bases; junction bases outside the gene matches: 10. Every sample yielded at least 6.5 million isolated PBMCs. Primers used in a second PCR of roughly 6 to 11 cycles were a sample-barcoded 5' primer and a J-beta primer mix. TCRdb recomputed calls from the 5' RACE reads with MiXCR, one row per CDR3 protein. The data show hundreds of thousands of distinct CDR3 sequences, less than 80% seen once. The sample was blood. The gene calls are TRBV12-3 or TRBV12-4 and TRBJ2-1; 10 bases are a match to TRBD2. The origin of this receptor is a man under 40 in good health. CDR3 in amino acids: CASGMSGTSVNEQFF. CDR3 DNA: TGTGCCAGCGGAATGTCCGGGACTAGCGTCAATGAGCAGTTCTTC.